This T cell receptor (beta chain) came from a study of response to subunit inactivated influenza vaccine. Study conclusions and caveats: New T cells are recruited in small numbers by each seasonal influenza vaccination, according to the authors' suggestion.

Each CDR3 protein gets one entry after TCRdb re-called the RT-PCR reads with MiXCR. The data hold over 800,000 distinct CDR3 sequences, with 21% observed a single time. Worth noting for this clonotype: The antigen is unknown.

The source of this sequence is a man over 45 who received an inactivated influenza vaccine. Sequencing was performed on PBMCs from blood, taken more than 4 days after vaccination.

The CDR3 reads CASSLEAPEESPLHF. In DNA form, the CDR3 reads TGCGCCAGCAGCTTGGAGGCCCCCGAGGAATCACCCCTCCACTTT. The chain carries TRBV5-1 and TRBJ1-6, with D hard to call. CDR1 SGHRS and CDR2 YFSETQ come from the germline V gene. V was cut by 0 bases and J by 10 bases, with 14 bases left in between. The CDR3 has 15 residues.